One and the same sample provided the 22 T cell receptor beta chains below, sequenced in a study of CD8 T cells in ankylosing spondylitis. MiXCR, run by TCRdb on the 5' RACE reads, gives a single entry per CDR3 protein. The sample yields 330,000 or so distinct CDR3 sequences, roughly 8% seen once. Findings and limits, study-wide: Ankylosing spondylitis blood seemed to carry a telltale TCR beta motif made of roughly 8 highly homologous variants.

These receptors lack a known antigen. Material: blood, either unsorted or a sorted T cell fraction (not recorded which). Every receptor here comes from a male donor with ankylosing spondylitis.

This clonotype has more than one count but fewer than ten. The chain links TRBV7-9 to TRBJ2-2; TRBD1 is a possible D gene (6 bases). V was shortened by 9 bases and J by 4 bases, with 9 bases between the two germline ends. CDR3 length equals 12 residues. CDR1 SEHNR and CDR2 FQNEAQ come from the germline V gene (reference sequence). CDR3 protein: CASGQTTGELFF. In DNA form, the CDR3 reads TGTGCCAGTGGACAGACCACCGGGGAGCTGTTTTTT.

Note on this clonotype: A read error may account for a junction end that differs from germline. CDR3 DNA sequence: TGTGCCAGTCGGCAGGGGCGTGATTCGGACAATGAGCAGGTCTTC. This gives the protein CASRQGRDSDNEQVF. The rearrangement links TRBV19 to TRBJ2-1, with TRBD1 as a possible D gene (6 bases). The CDR3 runs to 15 residues. Germline V CDR1 and CDR2: LNHDA, SQIVND (reference sequence).

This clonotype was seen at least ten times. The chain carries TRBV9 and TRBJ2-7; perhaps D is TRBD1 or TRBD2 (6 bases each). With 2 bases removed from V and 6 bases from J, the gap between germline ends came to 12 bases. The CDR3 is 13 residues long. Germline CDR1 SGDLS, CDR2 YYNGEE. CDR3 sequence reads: CASSVYGGGEQYF. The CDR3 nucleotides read TGTGCCAGCAGCGTTTACGGGGGCGGCGAGCAGTACTTC.

This CDR3 is CASGMASPQYF. The CDR3 coding sequence is TGCGCCAGCGGGATGGCTAGTCCTCAGTATTTT. The rearrangement uses TRBV10-1 and TRBJ2-3; D is unclear. Trimming shortened V by 8 bases and J by 12 bases, and 15 bases separated the two germline ends. This CDR3 is 11 amino acids long. Germline values: CDR1 WNHNN, CDR2 SYGVQD (reference sequence).

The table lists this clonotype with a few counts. CDR3 protein: CASSLLVARGAGETQYF. The CDR3 nucleotides read TGTGCCAGCAGCTTATTGGTCGCCAGGGGCGCGGGGGAGACCCAGTACTTC. The genes are TRBV7-2 and TRBJ2-5; D tentatively reads TRBD1 or TRBD2 (6 bases each). The CDR3 loop spans 17 amino acids. The V end was cut by 2 bases, the J end by 5 bases, with 21 bases between. Germline-derived CDR1 and CDR2 are SGHTA and FQGNSA.

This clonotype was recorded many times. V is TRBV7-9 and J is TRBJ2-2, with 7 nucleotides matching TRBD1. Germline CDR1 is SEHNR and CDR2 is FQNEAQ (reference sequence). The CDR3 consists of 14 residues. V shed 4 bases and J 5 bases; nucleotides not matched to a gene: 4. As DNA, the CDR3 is TGTGCCAGCAGCTATCTGGGACAGACCGGGGAGCTGTTTTTT. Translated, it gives CASSYLGQTGELFF.

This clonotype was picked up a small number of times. The CDR3 DNA is TGTGCCAGCAGCTTAGCATCCACCAAAGAGACCCAGTACTTC. As protein: CASSLASTKETQYF. The V gene is TRBV11-2, the J gene TRBJ2-5, with D unclear. The germline CDR1 and CDR2 sequences are SGHAT and FQNNGV. The CDR3 is 14 amino acids. V shed 1 base and J shed 3 bases, with 9 bases lying between them.

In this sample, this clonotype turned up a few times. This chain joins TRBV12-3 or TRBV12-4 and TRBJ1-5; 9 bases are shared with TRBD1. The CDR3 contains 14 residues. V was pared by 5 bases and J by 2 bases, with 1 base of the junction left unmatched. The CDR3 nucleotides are TGTGCCAGCAGTCACAGGGGGCGCAATCAGCCCCAGCATTTT. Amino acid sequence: CASSHRGRNQPQHF.

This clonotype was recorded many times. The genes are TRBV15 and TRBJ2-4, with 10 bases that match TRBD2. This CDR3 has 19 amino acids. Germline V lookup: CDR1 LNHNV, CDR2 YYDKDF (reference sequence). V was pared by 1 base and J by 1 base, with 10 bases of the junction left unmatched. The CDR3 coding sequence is TGTGCCACCAGCAGAGCTAGCGGGAGAGTGAAGGCGGCCAAAAACATTCAGTACTTC. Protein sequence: CATSRASGRVKAAKNIQYF.

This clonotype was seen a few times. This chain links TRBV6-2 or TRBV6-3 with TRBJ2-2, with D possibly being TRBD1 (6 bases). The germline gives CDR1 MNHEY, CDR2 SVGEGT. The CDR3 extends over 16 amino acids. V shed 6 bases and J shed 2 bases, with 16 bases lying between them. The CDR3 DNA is TGTGCCAGCAGCCTAACCGGGACATCTAACACCGGGGAGCTGTTTTTT. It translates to CASSLTGTSNTGELFF.

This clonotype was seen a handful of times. The CDR3, as DNA: TGTGCCAGCAGTTTAATTCCAGGGGTTCAGCCCCAGCATTTT. This gives the protein CASSLIPGVQPQHF. The chain links TRBV12-3 or TRBV12-4 to TRBJ1-5, with D tentatively TRBD1 (6 bases). The CDR3 length is 14 residues. With 2 bases removed from V and 6 bases from J, the gap between germline ends came to 11 bases.

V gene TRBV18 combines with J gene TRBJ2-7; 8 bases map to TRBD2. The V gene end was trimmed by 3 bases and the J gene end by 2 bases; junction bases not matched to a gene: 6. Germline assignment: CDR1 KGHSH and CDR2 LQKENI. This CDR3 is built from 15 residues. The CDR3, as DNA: TGTGCCAGCTCACCCCTCGGGGGGGCTACCTACGAGCAGTACTTC. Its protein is CASSPLGGATYEQYF.

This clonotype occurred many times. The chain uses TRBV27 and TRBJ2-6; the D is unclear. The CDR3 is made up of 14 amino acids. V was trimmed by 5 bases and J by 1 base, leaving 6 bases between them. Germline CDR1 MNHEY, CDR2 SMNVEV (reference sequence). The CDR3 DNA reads TGTGCCAGCAGTCTAAATTCTGGGGCCAACGTCCTGACTTTC. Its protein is CASSLNSGANVLTF.

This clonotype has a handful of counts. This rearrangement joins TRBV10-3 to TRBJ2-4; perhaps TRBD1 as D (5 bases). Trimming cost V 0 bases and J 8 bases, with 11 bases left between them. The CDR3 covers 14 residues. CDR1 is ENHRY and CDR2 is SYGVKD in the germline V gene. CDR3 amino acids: CAISESPWGDIQYF. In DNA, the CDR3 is TGTGCCATCAGTGAGTCGCCCTGGGGCGACATTCAGTACTTC.

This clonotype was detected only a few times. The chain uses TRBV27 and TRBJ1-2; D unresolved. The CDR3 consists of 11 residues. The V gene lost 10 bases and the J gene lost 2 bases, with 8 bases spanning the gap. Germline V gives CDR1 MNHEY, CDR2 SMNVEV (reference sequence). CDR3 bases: TGTGCCACCTCCGGGAACTATGGCTACACCTTC. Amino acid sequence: CATSGNYGYTF.

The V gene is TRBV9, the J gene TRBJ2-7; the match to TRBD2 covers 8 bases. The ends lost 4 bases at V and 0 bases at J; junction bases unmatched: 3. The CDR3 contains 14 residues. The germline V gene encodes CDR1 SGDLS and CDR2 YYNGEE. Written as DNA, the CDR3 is TGTGCCAGCAGCTCCGGGACTAGCTCCTACGAGCAGTACTTC. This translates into CASSSGTSSYEQYF. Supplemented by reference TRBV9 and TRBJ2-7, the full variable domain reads DSGVTQTPKHLITATGQRVTLRCSPRSGDLSVYWYQQSLDQGLQFLIQYYNGEERAKGNILERFSAQQFPDLHSELNLSSLELGDSALYFCASSSGTSSYEQYFGPGTRLTVT.

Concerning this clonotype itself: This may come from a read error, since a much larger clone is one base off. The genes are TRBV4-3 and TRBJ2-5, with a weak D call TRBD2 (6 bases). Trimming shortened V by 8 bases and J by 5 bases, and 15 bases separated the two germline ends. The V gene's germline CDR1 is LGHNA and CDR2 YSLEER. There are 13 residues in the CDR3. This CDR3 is CASGRRVGETQYF. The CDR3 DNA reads TGCGCCAGCGGCCGGAGGGTAGGGGAGACCCAGTACTTC.

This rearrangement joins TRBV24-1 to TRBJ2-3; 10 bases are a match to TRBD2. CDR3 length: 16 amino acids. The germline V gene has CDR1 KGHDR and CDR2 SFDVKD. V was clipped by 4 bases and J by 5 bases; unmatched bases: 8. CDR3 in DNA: TGTGCCACCAGTGACATGACTAGCGGGTCGAGAGATACGCAGTATTTT. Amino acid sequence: CATSDMTSGSRDTQYF.

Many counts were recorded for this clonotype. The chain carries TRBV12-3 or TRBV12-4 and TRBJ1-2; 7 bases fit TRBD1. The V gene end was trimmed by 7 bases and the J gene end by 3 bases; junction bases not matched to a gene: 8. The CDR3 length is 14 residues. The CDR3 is CASTGQGGYYGYTF. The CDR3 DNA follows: TGTGCCAGCACTGGGCAGGGGGGCTACTATGGCTACACCTTC.

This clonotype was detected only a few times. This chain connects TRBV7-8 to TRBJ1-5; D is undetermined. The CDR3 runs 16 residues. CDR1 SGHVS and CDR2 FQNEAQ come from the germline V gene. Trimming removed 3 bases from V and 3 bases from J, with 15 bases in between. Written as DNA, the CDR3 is TGTGCCAGCAGCTTTTCCCCAAGTAGGAACAATCAGCCCCAGCATTTT. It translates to CASSFSPSRNNQPQHF.

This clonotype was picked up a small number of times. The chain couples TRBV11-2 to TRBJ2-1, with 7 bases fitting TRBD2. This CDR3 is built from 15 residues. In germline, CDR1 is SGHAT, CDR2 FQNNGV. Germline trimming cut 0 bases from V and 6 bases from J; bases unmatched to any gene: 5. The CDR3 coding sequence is TGTGCCAGCAGCTTAGAACCAGCGGGACCCAATGAGCAGTTCTTC. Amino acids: CASSLEPAGPNEQFF.

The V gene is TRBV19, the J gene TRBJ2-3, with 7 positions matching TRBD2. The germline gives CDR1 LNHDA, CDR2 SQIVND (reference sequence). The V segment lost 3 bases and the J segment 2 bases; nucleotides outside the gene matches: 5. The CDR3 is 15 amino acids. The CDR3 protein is CASSIGLADTDTQYF. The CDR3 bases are TGTGCCAGTAGTATCGGGCTAGCGGACACAGATACGCAGTATTTT.